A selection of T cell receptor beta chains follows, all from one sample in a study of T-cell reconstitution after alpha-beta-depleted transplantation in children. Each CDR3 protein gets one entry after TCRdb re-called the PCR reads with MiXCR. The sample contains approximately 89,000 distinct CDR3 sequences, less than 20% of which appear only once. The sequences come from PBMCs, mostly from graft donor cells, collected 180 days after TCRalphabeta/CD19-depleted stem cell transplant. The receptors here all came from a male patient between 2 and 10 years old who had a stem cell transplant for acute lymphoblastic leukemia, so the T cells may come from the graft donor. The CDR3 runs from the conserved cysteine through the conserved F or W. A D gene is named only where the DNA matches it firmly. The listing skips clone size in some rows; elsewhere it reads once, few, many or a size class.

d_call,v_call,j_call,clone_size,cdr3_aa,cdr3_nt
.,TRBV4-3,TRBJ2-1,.,CASSQDPGGAFNEQFF,TGCGCCAGCAGCCAAGACCCCGGGGGAGCATTCAATGAGCAGTTCTTC
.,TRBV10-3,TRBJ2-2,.,CAISGEDRITGELFF,TGTGCCATCAGTGGTGAGGACAGAATCACCGGGGAGCTGTTTTTT
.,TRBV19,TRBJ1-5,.,CASSIEGRGNQPQHF,TGTGCCAGTAGTATAGAGGGTCGGGGCAATCAGCCCCAGCATTTT
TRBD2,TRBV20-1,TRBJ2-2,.,CSAQSSGGHTGELFF,TGCAGTGCTCAATCTAGCGGGGGGCACACCGGGGAGCTGTTTTTT
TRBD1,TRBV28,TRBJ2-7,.,CASSPYRDRGYEQYF,TGTGCCAGCAGTCCCTACCGGGACAGGGGCTACGAGCAGTACTTC
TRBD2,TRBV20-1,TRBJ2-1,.,CSASDTSGGADEQFF,TGCAGTGCTAGTGACACTAGCGGGGGGGCCGATGAGCAGTTCTTC
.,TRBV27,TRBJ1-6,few,CASSTLGRPNSPLHF,TGTGCCAGCAGTACCCTGGGACGGCCTAATTCACCCCTCCACTTT
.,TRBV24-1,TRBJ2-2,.,CAPPGRSNTGELFF,TGTGCCCCGCCGGGCAGGTCGAACACCGGGGAGCTGTTTTTT
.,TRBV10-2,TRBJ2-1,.,CASSLSQAFEQFF,TGCGCCAGCAGTCTATCTCAGGCTTTTGAGCAGTTCTTC
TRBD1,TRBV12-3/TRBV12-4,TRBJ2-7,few,CASSRDRREQYF,TGTGCCAGCAGTAGGGACAGGCGCGAGCAGTACTTC
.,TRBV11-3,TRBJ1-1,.,CASSLGERREAFF,TGTGCCAGCAGCTTAGGAGAAAGACGTGAAGCTTTCTTT
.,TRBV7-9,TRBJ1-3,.,CASSSVGPLGNTIYF,TGTGCCAGCAGCTCCGTTGGGCCTCTAGGAAACACCATATATTTT
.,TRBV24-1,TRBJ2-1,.,CATQHGNAGLDEQFF,TGTGCCACCCAGCATGGGAATGCGGGCCTGGATGAGCAGTTCTTC
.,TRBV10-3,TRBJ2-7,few,CAITTGDVGIYEQYF,TGTGCCATCACCACGGGGGACGTTGGTATCTACGAGCAGTACTTC
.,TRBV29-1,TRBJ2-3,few,CSVEELGSSTDTQYF,TGCAGCGTTGAGGAGCTGGGCTCCAGCACAGATACGCAGTATTTT
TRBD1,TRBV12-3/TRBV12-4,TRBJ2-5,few,CASKGQGSETQYF,TGTGCCAGCAAAGGACAGGGCAGTGAGACCCAGTACTTC
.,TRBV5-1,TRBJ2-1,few,CASRGSSYNEQFF,TGCGCCAGCCGGGGGAGCTCCTACAATGAGCAGTTCTTC
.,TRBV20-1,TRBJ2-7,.,CSARAGGAHEQYF,TGCAGTGCTAGAGCTGGGGGGGCCCACGAGCAGTACTTC
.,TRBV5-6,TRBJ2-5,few,CASSFGVPETQYF,TGTGCCAGCAGCTTTGGGGTCCCAGAGACCCAGTACTTC
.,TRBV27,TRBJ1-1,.,CASVGGEQEAFF,TGTGCCAGCGTGGGAGGGGAACAGGAAGCTTTCTTT